Shown below are 21 T cell receptor beta chains from a single sample sequenced in a study of response to subunit inactivated influenza vaccine. TCRdb re-derived calls from the RT-PCR reads in MiXCR, one entry per CDR3 protein. This sample yields 250,000 to 350,000 distinct CDR3 sequences, of which roughly 22% are seen a single time; about 9.3% belongs to the top ten. The material was PBMCs from blood, obtained about 20 months after vaccination. The receptors derive from a man aged 45 to 70 who received an inactivated influenza vaccine.

There are a few counts of this clonotype. The gene calls are TRBV6-2 or TRBV6-3 and TRBJ2-1; D is possibly TRBD2 (5 bases). The germline V gene has CDR1 MNHEY and CDR2 SVGEGT. V was trimmed by 3 bases and J by 9 bases, leaving 15 bases between them. This CDR3 is 14 amino acids long. CDR3 protein: CASSYTGSAGEQFF. CDR3 nucleotide sequence: TGTGCCAGCAGTTATACGGGGTCGGCAGGTGAGCAGTTCTTC.

This chain joins TRBV28 and TRBJ2-3, with D perhaps matching TRBD1 (6 bases). V gave up 6 bases and J gave up 0 bases, with 19 bases separating them. The CDR3 totals 17 residues. The V gene's germline CDR1 is MDHEN and CDR2 SYDVKM. CDR3 loop: CASSYYLGQTSTDTQYF. The CDR3 DNA sequence: TGTGCCAGCAGCTACTACCTTGGACAGACAAGCACAGATACGCAGTATTTT.

This clonotype was seen ten or more times. The gene calls are TRBV6-5 and TRBJ2-3, with D perhaps TRBD2 (5 bases). The V end was cut by 2 bases, the J end by 0 bases, with 6 bases between. The CDR3 covers 14 residues. Germline V gene sequence: CDR1 MNHEY, CDR2 SVGAGI. The CDR3 reads CASSYTRSTDTQYF. In DNA, the CDR3 is TGTGCCAGCAGTTACACTAGAAGCACAGATACGCAGTATTTT.

This clonotype occurred a few times. The V gene is TRBV2, the J gene TRBJ1-2; D might be TRBD1 (6 bases). Trimming took 9 bases from V and 3 from J, leaving 17 bases between them. The CDR3 sequence is 14 residues long. Germline CDR1 and CDR2: SNHLY and FYNNEI. The CDR3 is CARSDSLAYYGYTF. CDR3 DNA: TGTGCCAGATCGGACAGCCTAGCTTACTATGGCTACACCTTC.

This clonotype was counted only a few times. The chain uses TRBV7-9 and TRBJ2-4; maybe TRBD2 (6 bases). Trimming left V 2 bases short and J 1 base short, with 9 bases between. Germline V gene lookup returns CDR1 SEHNR and CDR2 FQNEAQ (reference sequence). The CDR3 totals 15 residues. In DNA form, the CDR3 reads TGTGCCAGCAGCTTAAATCGGGGGGCCAAAAACATTCAGTACTTC. This translates into CASSLNRGAKNIQYF.

The CDR3 here is CASSPAGGPMYNEQFF. The CDR3 nucleotides are TGTGCCAGCAGCCCAGCGGGAGGGCCGATGTACAATGAGCAGTTCTTC. The chain carries TRBV7-9 and TRBJ2-1, with 10 bases matching TRBD2. This CDR3 has 16 residues. Germline CDR1 SEHNR, CDR2 FQNEAQ (reference sequence). V trimming: 5 bases; J trimming: 4 bases; junction bases outside the gene matches: 8.

This clonotype has a handful of counts. The CDR3 sequence is CASSWRQGAGELFF. The CDR3 region has the DNA TGTGCCAGCAGTTGGAGACAGGGGGCCGGGGAGCTGTTTTTT. The chain is built from TRBV6-5 and TRBJ2-2, with 9 positions matching TRBD1. The CDR3 length is 14 residues. Germline V gene sequence: CDR1 MNHEY, CDR2 SVGAGI. Germline trimming cut 4 bases from V and 6 bases from J; bases unmatched to any gene: 3.

The chain combines TRBV3-1 with TRBJ2-7; maybe TRBD1 (6 bases). Germline CDR1 is LGHDT and CDR2 is YNNKEL (reference sequence). The CDR3 extends over 15 amino acids. Trimming stripped 4 bases from V and 2 bases from J, with 15 bases between. DNA of the CDR3: TGTGCCAGCAGCCGCACACAGGGCACCACCTACGAGCAGTACTTC. This encodes CASSRTQGTTYEQYF.

This clonotype was recorded a few times. V gene TRBV7-6 combines with J gene TRBJ2-3; D is uncertain. CDR3 length equals 12 residues. V lost 5 bases and J 1 base, leaving 4 bases between the germline ends. Germline V lookup: CDR1 SGHVS, CDR2 FNYEAQ. CDR3 loop: CASSLRTDTQYF. The CDR3 DNA reads as TGTGCCAGCAGCCTTCGCACAGATACGCAGTATTTT.

V gene TRBV7-2 combines with J gene TRBJ1-3, with D possibly TRBD1 on 6 matching bases. Trimming removed 5 bases from V and 0 bases from J, with 11 bases in between. Germline-derived CDR1 and CDR2 are SGHTA and FQGNSA. The CDR3 sequence is 15 residues long. CDR3 in DNA: TGTGCCAGCAGCAAAGGACAGTACTCTGGAAACACCATATATTTT. Translated, it gives CASSKGQYSGNTIYF.

A few counts support this clonotype. The chain employs TRBV5-1 and TRBJ2-2, with 7 bases fitting TRBD1. This CDR3 spans 16 amino acids. Germline-derived CDR1 and CDR2 are SGHRS and YFSETQ. V lost 0 bases and J lost 0; bases outside the gene matches: 2. The CDR3 DNA is TGCGCCAGCAGCTTGGAAGGGGGCGCGAACACCGGGGAGCTGTTTTTT. It is translated as CASSLEGGANTGELFF. The full variable domain, with the rest looked up from reference TRBV5-1 and TRBJ2-2, is KAGVTQTPRYLIKTRGQQVTLSCSPISGHRSVSWYQQTPGQGLQFLFEYFSETQRNKGNFPGRFSGRQFSNSRSEMNVSTLELGDSALYLCASSLEGGANTGELFFGEGSRLTVL.

The rearrangement links TRBV29-1 to TRBJ2-7; tentatively, D is TRBD1 (6 bases). V lost 6 bases and J 2 bases, leaving 11 bases between the germline ends. This CDR3 has 12 residues. Germline V gene sequence: CDR1 SQVTM, CDR2 ANQGSEA. CDR3 sequence: CSVRQGPYEQYF. CDR3 bases: TGCAGCGTACGCCAGGGGCCCTACGAGCAGTACTTC.

V and J are TRBV7-9 and TRBJ1-2; no reliable D call. The CDR3 has 13 residues. CDR1 and CDR2 from the germline V gene are SEHNR and FQNEAQ (reference sequence). Trimming took 5 bases from V and 4 from J, leaving 11 bases between them. In DNA form, the CDR3 reads TGTGCCAGCAGCCCGCCATGGCTCTATGGCTACACCTTC. Amino acids: CASSPPWLYGYTF.

This clonotype was seen ten or more times. This chain links TRBV4-3 with TRBJ1-1; a weak D match, TRBD1 (5 bases). V lost 0 bases and J lost 9, with 17 bases in between. Germline CDR1 and CDR2: LGHNA and YSLEER. This CDR3 is built from 15 residues. The CDR3 reads CASSQDLGRNTKAFF. CDR3 coding DNA: TGCGCCAGCAGCCAAGATCTGGGACGGAACACCAAAGCTTTCTTT.

The chain couples TRBV27 to TRBJ1-2; 7 bases line up with TRBD1. Trimming took 2 bases from V and 8 from J; bases not matched to a gene: 8. Germline values: CDR1 MNHEY, CDR2 SMNVEV (reference sequence). The CDR3 contains 14 residues. CDR3 sequence (DNA): TGTGCCAGCAGTTTAACAGGGGCCTTCCACGGCTACACCTTC. It is translated as CASSLTGAFHGYTF.

The rearrangement uses TRBV5-5 and TRBJ1-2; D remains unclear. Trimming left V 6 bases short and J 8 bases short, with 20 bases between. CDR1 and CDR2 (germline): SGHKS, YYEKEE (reference sequence). There are 14 residues in the CDR3. The DNA for the CDR3 is TGTGCCAGCACCCCTTATTCGAGAGGCACGGGCTACACCTTC. This sequence encodes CASTPYSRGTGYTF.

V and J are TRBV7-6 and TRBJ2-7; no clear D gene. This CDR3 comprises 13 residues. Trimming removed 5 bases at V and 1 base at J, with 9 bases between. The V gene's germline CDR1 is SGHVS and CDR2 FNYEAQ. CDR3 bases: TGTGCCAGCAGCGATGCCCTTTCCTACGAGCAGTACTTC. Its protein product is CASSDALSYEQYF.

There are a few counts of this clonotype. CDR3 nucleotide sequence: TGTGCCAGCAGTACCGGGACAGAGTATGGCTACACCTTC. Residues: CASSTGTEYGYTF. V and J are TRBV13 and TRBJ1-2; TRBD1 matches at 7 bases. Trimming at V came to 6 bases and at J to 5 bases, leaving 6 bases not matched to a gene. CDR1 PRHDT and CDR2 FYEKMQ come from the germline V gene (reference sequence). This CDR3 has 13 residues. The whole variable domain, remainder taken from reference TRBV13 and TRBJ1-2, is AAGVIQSPRHLIKEKRETATLKCYPIPRHDTVYWYQQGPGQDPQFLISFYEKMQSDKGSIPDRFSAQQFSDYHSELNMSSLELGDSALYFCASSTGTEYGYTFGSGTRLTVV.

This chain uses TRBV28 with TRBJ2-2; the D gene is possibly TRBD1 (5 bases). CDR3 length equals 15 residues. Trimming pared 6 bases from V and 5 bases from J, leaving 16 bases between. From germline, CDR1 is MDHEN and CDR2 SYDVKM. The CDR3 DNA follows: TGTGCCAGCAGACGACGGACCCCAGGGACCGGGGAGCTGTTTTTT. Translating it yields CASRRRTPGTGELFF.

Comment on this clonotype: One end of the junction is discordant with germline, which a read error may explain. This chain joins TRBV5-1 and TRBJ1-5, with D possibly matching TRBD1 (5 bases). Per the germline V gene, CDR1 is SGHRS and CDR2 is YFSETQ. This CDR3 is built from 15 residues. CDR3 sequence (DNA): TGCGCCAGCAGCCTAGACAGCTTTAGCAATCAGACCCAGCATTTT. It encodes CASSLDSFSNQTQHF.

This chain uses TRBV16 with TRBJ1-5; the match to TRBD1 covers 7 bases. The CDR3 runs to 15 residues. In germline, CDR1 is KGHSY, CDR2 FQNENV. V lost 4 bases to trimming and J lost 7 bases; unmatched junction nucleotides: 10. The CDR3 DNA reads as TGTGCCAGCAGCCGGGCGGGGACAGTCGGACAGCCCCAGCATTTT. Protein product: CASSRAGTVGQPQHF.